This T cell receptor beta chain was profiled in a study of OX40 agonist ivuxolimab in advanced cancers. Germline V gene lookup returns CDR1 SSHAT and CDR2 FNYEAQ (reference sequence). The CDR3 contains 15 residues. Concerning this clone itself: A read error may produce the germline difference seen at one junction end.

Method: immunoSEQ multiplex PCR; TCRdb's copy keeps in-frame clones and lacks some. The sample gives some 63,000 clones, 90% to 95% of which show up once; approximately 18% is in the top ten. This sequence originates from an adult with an advanced solid tumor such as melanoma, head and neck, liver or kidney cancer. The gene calls are TRBV7-7 and TRBJ2-3; perhaps TRBD2 as D (7 bases). This specimen consisted of CD4+ or CD8+ T cells sorted from blood, obtained in a trial of the OX40 agonist ivuxolimab. CDR3 region: CASSPTGRGGDTQYF. As DNA, the CDR3 is TGTGCTAGCAGCCCAACAGGGCGCGGGGGAGATACGCAGTATTTT.